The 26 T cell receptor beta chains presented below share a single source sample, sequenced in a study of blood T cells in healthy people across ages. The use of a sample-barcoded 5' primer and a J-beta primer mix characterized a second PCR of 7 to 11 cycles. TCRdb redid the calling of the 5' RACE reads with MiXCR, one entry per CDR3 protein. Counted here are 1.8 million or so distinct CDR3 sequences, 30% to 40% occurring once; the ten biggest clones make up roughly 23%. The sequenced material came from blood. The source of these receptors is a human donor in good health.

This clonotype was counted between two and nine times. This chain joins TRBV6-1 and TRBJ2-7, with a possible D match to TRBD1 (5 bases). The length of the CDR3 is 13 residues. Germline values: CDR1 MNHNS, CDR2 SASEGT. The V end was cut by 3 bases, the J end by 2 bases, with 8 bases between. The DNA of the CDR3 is TGTGCCAGCAGTGACGACAGCCCCTACGAGCAGTACTTC. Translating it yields CASSDDSPYEQYF.

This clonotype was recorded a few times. CDR3 residues: CSARDALEAPEGYGYTF. The CDR3 region has the DNA TGCAGTGCTAGAGATGCACTGGAGGCCCCCGAAGGCTATGGCTACACCTTC. The chain recombines TRBV20-1 with TRBJ1-2; D is uncertain. Trimming pared 0 bases from V and 4 bases from J, leaving 21 bases between. The CDR3 has 17 amino acids. The V gene's germline CDR1 is DFQATT and CDR2 SNEGSKA (reference sequence).

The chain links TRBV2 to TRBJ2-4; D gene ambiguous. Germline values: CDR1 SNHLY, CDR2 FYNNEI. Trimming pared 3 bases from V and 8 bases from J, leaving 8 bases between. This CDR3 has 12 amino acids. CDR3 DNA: TGTGCCAGCAGTGATACAGCCTACATTCAGTACTTC. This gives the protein CASSDTAYIQYF.

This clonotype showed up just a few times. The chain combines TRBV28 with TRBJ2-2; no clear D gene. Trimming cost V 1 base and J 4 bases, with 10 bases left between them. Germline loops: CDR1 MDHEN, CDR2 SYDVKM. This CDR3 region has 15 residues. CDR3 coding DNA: TGTGCCAGCAGTTTATTGTCGGCCTTCACCGGGGAGCTGTTTTTT. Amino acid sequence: CASSLLSAFTGELFF.

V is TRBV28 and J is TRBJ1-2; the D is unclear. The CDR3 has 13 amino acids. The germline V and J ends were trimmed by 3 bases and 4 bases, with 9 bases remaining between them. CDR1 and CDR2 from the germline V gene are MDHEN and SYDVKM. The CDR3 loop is CASSFLSAYGYTF. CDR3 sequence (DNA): TGTGCCAGCAGTTTTCTGTCAGCCTATGGCTACACCTTC.

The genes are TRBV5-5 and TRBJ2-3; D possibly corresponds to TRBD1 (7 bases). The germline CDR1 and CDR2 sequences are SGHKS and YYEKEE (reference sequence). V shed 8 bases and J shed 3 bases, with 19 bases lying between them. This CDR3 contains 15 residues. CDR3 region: CASSIRAGQTDTQYF. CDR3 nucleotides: TGTGCCAGTAGTATCCGTGCGGGACAGACAGATACGCAGTATTTT.

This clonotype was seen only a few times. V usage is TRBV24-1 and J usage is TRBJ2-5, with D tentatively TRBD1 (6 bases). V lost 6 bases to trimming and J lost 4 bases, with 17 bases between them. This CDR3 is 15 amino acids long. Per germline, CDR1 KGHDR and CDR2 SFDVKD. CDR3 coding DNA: TGTGCCACCAGTAATCAGGGGATTCCCGGAGAGACCCAGTACTTC. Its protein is CATSNQGIPGETQYF.

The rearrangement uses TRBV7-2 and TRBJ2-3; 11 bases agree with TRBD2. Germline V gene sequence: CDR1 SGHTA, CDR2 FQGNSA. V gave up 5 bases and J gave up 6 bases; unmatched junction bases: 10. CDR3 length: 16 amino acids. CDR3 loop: CASSQRTSGPWDTQYF. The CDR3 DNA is TGTGCCAGCAGCCAAAGGACTAGCGGGCCCTGGGATACGCAGTATTTT.

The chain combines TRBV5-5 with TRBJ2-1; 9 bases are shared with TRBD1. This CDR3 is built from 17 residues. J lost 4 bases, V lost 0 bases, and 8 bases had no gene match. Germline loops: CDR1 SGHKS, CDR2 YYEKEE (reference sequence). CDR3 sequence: CASSLEGTGIVYNEQFF. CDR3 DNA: TGTGCCAGCAGCTTGGAGGGGACAGGGATAGTGTACAATGAGCAGTTCTTC. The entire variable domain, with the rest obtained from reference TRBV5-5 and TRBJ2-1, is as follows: DAGVTQSPTHLIKTRGQQVTLRCSPISGHKSVSWYQQVLGQGPQFIFQYYEKEERGRGNFPDRFSARQFPNYSSELNVNALLLGDSALYLCASSLEGTGIVYNEQFFGPGTRLTVL.

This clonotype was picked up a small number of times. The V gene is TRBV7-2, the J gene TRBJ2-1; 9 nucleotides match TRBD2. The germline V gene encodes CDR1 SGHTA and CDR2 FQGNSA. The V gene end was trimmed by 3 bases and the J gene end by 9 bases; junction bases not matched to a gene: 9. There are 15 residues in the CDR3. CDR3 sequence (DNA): TGTGCCAGCAGCTTCGGGGGCGGGGGGGGAGGTGAGCAGTTCTTC. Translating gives CASSFGGGGGGEQFF.

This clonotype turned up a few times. CDR3 loop: CASSPGSRQETQYF. In nucleotides, the CDR3 is TGCGCCAGCAGCCCGGGCAGCAGACAAGAGACCCAGTACTTC. This sequence joins TRBV5-1 and TRBJ2-5; D is unclear. CDR1 is SGHRS, CDR2 YFSETQ, per germline. The CDR3 runs 14 residues. The V gene lost 4 bases and the J gene lost 2 bases, with 12 bases spanning the gap.

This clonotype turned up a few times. The CDR3 protein is CASRETGIPFF. CDR3 DNA sequence: TGTGCCAGCAGAGAGACAGGGATCCCGTTCTTC. The rearrangement uses TRBV7-3 and TRBJ2-1, with 7 bases that match TRBD1. The germline CDR1 and CDR2 sequences are SGHTA and FQGTGA. The CDR3 sequence is 11 residues long. The V and J ends lost 6 bases and 15 bases, in that order; junction bases with no gene match: 8.

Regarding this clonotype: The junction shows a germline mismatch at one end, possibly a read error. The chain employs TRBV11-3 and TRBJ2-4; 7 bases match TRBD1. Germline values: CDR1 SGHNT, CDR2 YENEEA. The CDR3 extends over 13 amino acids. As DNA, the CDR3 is TGTACCAGCAGCTTCGACAGGGCGGACATTCAGTACTTC. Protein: CTSSFDRADIQYF.

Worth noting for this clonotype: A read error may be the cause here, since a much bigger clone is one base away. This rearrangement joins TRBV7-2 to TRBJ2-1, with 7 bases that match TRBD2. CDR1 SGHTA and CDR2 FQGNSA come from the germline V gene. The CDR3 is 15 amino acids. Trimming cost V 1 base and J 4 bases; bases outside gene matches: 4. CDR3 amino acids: CTSSLVRGGYNEQFF. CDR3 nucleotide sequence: TGTACCAGCAGCTTAGTACGCGGGGGATACAATGAGCAGTTCTTC. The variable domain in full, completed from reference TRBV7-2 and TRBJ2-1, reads GAGVSQSPSNKVTEKGKDVELRCDPISGHTALYWYRQSLGQGLEFLIYFQGNSAPDKSGLPSDRFSAERTGGSVSTLTIQRTQQEDSAVYLCTSSLVRGGYNEQFFGPGTRLTVL.

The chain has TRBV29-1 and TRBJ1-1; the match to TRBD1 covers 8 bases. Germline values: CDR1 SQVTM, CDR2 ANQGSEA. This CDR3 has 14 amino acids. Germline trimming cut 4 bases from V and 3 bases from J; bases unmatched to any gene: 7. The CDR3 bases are TGCAGCGTTGTATCCAGGGGGCCGGACACTGAAGCTTTCTTT. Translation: CSVVSRGPDTEAFF. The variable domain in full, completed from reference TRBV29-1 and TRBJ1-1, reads SAVISQKPSRDICQRGTSLTIQCQVDSQVTMMFWYRQQPGQSLTLIATANQGSEATYESGFVIDKFPISRPNLTFSTLTVSNMSPEDSSIYLCSVVSRGPDTEAFFGQGTRLTVV.

The CDR3 DNA is TGTGCCAGCAGCTATAGACTAGCTACAAGCGTAGTAGGAGAGACCCAGTACTTC. Its translation: CASSYRLATSVVGETQYF. The chain uses TRBV7-9 and TRBJ2-5, with 7 nucleotides matching TRBD2. Per the germline V gene, CDR1 is SEHNR and CDR2 is FQNEAQ (reference sequence). The V gene end was trimmed by 4 bases and the J gene end by 4 bases; junction bases not matched to a gene: 18. The CDR3 sequence is 18 residues long.

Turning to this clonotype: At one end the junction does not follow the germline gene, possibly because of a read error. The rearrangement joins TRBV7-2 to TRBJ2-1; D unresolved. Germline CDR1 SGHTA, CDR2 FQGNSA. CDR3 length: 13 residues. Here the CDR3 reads CANSSKRVSEQFF. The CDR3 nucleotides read TGTGCCAACAGCTCCAAACGAGTGTCTGAGCAGTTCTTC.

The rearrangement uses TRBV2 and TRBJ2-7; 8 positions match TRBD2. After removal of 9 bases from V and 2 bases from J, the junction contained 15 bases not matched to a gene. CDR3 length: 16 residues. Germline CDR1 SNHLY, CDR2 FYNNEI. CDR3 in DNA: TGTGCCAGTAGGGGCGGCGGGGGGTCACCCGCCTACGAGCAGTACTTC. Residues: CASRGGGGSPAYEQYF.

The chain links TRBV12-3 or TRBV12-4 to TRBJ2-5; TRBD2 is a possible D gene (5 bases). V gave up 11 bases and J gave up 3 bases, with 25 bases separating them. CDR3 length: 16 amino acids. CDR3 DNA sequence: TGTGCCTCACCACAGTTTCTACGGGTCGGGGAAGAGACCCAGTACTTC. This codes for CASPQFLRVGEETQYF.

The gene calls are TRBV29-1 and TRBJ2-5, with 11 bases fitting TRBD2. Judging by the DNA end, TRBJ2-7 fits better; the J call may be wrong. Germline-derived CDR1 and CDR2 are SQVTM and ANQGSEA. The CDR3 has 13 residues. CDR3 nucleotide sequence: TGCAGCGCCGCAACTAGCGGGGGCTACGAGCAGTACTTC. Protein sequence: CSAATSGGYEQYF.

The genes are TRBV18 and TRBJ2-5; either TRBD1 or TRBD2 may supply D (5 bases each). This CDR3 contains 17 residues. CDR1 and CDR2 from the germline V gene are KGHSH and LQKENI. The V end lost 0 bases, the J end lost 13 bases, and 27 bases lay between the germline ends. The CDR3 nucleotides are TGTGCCAGCTCACCACCTTCCAGAGGGCGATTGAGGGACGAGCGGTACTTC. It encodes CASSPPSRGRLRDERYF.

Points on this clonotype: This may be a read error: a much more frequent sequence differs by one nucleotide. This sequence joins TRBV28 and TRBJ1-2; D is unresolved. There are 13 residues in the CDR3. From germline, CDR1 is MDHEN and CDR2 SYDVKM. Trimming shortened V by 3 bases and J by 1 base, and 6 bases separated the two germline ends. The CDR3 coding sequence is TGTGCCAGCAGTTTTGAGATTAACTATGGCTACACCTTC. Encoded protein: CASSFEINYGYTF.

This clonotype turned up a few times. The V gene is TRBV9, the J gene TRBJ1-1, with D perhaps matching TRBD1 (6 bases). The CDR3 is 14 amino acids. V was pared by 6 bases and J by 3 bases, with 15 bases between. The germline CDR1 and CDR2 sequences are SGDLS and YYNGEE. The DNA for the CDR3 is TGTGCCAGCACGGGGGGCCAGGGACACACTGAAGCTTTCTTT. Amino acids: CASTGGQGHTEAFF.

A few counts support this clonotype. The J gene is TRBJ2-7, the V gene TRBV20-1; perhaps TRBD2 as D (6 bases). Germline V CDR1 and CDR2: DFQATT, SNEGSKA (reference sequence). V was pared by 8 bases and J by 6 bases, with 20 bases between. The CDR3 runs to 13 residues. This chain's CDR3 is CSSITTAGGEQYF. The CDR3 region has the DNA TGCAGTTCTATCACGACAGCCGGGGGCGAGCAGTACTTC.

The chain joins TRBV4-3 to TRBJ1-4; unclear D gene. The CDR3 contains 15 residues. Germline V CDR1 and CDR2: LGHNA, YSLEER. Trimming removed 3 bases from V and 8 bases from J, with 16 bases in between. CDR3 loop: CASSHVEIDGEKLFF. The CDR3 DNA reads TGCGCCAGCAGCCACGTCGAGATCGACGGGGAAAAACTGTTTTTT.

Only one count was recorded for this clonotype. The CDR3 bases are TGTGCCAGCAGCCAAGATCACGCCACAGATACGCAGTATTTT. It encodes CASSQDHATDTQYF. The chain uses TRBV3-1 and TRBJ2-3; D gene unclear. Looked up from germline, CDR1 is LGHDT and CDR2 is YNNKEL (reference sequence). The CDR3 is 14 amino acids. Trimming shortened V by 0 bases and J by 2 bases, and 6 bases separated the two germline ends.